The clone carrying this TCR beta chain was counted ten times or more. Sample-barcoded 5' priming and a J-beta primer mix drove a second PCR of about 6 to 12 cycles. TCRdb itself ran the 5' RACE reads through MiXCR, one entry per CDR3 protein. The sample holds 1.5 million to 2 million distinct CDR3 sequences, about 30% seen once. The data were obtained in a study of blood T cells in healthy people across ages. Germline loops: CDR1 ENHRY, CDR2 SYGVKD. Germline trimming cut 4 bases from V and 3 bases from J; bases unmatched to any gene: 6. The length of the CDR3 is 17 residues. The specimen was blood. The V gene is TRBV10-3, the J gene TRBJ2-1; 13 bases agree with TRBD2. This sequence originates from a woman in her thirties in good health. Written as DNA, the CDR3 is TGTGCCATCAGTGGGACTAGCGGGAGCGGAGACTACAATGAGCAGTTCTTC. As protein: CAISGTSGSGDYNEQFF.